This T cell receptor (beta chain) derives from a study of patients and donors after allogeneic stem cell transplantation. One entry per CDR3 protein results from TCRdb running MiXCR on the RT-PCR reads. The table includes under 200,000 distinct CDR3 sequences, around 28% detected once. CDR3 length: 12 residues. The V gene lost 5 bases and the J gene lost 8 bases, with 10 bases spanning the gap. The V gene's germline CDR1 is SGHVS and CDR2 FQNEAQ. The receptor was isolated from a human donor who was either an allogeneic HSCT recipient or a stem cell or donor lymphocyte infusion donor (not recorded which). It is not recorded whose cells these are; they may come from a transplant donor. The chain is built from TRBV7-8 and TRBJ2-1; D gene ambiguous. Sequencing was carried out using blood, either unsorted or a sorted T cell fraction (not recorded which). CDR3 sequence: CASSLFLHEQFF. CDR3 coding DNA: TGTGCCAGCAGCCTATTTCTCCATGAGCAGTTCTTC.